This TCR beta chain was sequenced for a study of chemoradiotherapy in HPV16-positive cancers (dated by TCRdb to between 2021 and 2023). A note on the overall study: Functional T-cell assays on cells from a couple of HPV16-positive patients defined candidate HPV-specific T-cell clones and common TCR motifs. Whether T-cell immunity against the HPV oncoproteins E6 and E7 changes during chemoradiotherapy and whether survival is affected by this immunity were examined in the study. TCR repertoires from over 80 patients with HPV-related cancers were then used to track the candidate HPV-specific TCRs and motifs.

Receptor amplification or capture employed the immunoSEQ multiplex PCR assay. Here the immuneACCESS table is served through TCRdb, limited to in-frame sequences with V and J called. Missing clones are a known gap in these copies; in checked studies unresolved V genes cover under half, and the rest lacks a known reason. The sample table lists 12,000 to 15,000 clones, 69% of them with a count of one. In total, the top ten clones hold roughly 18% of the sample. Repertoires were sampled multiple times during chemoradiotherapy, which allowed clonal expansion in the tumor microenvironment to be followed. Beyond this particular receptor, the publication reports: The functional definition of HPV-specific T cells was derived from only two HPV16-positive patients, and the survival association was reported for HPV16-positive patients. In HPV16-positive patients, expansion of HPV-responsive T cells during chemoradiotherapy was found to be associated with improved recurrence-free survival. Expansion of candidate HPV-specific clones and E7-related TCR motifs was observed in the tumor microenvironment during treatment, whereas no such expansion was observed for non-HPV-specific T cells.

Reading from cysteine to phenylalanine, the CDR3 counts 15 amino acids. Only the CDR3 DNA is retained, 45 bases long and in frame from the first base. The germline V gene encodes CDR1 SEHNR and CDR2 FQNEAQ (reference sequence). The trim is 1 base for V and 8 bases for J, with a gap of 17 bases between the germline ends. About this clone: The antigen this receptor binds is unknown. No clone much larger than this one lies a single base away; base qualities are absent.

Specimen collection occurred from a patient who underwent chemoradiotherapy. The TCR was taken from a human donor with HPV-associated anogenital cancer. The chain was built from TRBV7-9 and TRBJ1-2; a tentative D call is TRBD1 (6 bases match). The CDR3 region reads CASSLGGGGHPGYTF. The nucleotide sequence is given as TGTGCCAGCAGCTTAGGCGGGGGGGGACATCCAGGCTACACCTTC.